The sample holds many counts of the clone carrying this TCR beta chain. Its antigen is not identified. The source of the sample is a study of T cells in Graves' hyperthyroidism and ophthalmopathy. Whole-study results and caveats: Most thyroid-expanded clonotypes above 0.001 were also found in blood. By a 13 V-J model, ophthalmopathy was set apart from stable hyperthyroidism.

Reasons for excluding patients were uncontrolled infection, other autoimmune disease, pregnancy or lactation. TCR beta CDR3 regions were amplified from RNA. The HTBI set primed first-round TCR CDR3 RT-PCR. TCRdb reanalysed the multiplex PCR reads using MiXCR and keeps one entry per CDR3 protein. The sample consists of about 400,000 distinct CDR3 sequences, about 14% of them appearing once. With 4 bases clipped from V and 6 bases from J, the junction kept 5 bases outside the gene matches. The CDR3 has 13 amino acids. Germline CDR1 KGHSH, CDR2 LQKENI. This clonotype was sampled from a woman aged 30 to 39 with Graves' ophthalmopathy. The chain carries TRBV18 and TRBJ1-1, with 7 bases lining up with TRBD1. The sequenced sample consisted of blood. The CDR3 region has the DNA TGTGCCAGCTCACTAGGACAGGTATCTGAAGCTTTCTTT. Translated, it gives CASSLGQVSEAFF.